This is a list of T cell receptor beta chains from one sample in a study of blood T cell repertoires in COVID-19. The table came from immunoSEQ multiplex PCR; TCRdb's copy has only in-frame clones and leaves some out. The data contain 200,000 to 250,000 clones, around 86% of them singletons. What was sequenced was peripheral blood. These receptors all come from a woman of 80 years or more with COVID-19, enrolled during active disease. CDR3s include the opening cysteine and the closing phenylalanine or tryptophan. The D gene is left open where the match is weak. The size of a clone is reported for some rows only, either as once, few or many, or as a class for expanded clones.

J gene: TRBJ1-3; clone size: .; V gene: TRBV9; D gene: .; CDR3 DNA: TGTGCCAGCAGCGTAGCAGGAGGGGACGGAAACACCATATATTTT; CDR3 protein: CASSVAGGDGNTIYF
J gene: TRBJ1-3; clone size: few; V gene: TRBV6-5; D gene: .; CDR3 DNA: TGTGCCAGCAGTTCCCCGTTAGGTCGGGATCGGACCATATATTTT; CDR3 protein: CASSSPLGRDRTIYF
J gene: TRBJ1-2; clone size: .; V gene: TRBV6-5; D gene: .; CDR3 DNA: TGTGCCAGTAAAGGGGCAAGTGGCTACACCTTC; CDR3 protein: CASKGASGYTF
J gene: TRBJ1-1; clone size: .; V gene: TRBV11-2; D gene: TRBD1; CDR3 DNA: TGTGCCAGCAGCTTAGCTTCGGGACAGCACACTGAAGCTTTCTTT; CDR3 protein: CASSLASGQHTEAFF
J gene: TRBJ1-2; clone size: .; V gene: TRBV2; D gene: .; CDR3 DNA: TGTGCCAGCAGTGAAGGCCAGGGGACGGAATATGGCTACACCTTC; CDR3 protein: CASSEGQGTEYGYTF
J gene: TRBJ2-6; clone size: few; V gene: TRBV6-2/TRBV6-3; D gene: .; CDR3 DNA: TGTGCCAGCAGTTACTTGCTACAGGGTGGCTCTGGGGCCAACGTCCTGACTTTC; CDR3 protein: CASSYLLQGGSGANVLTF
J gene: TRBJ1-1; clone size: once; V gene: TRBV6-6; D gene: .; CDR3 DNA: TGTGCCAGCAGGGGAGGTACTTGGTCTGAAGCTTTCTTT; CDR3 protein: CASRGGTWSEAFF
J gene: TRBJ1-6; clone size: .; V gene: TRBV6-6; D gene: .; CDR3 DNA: TGTGCCAGCAGTTACTCGAGATCGGAGGTATCACCCCTCCACTTT; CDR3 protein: CASSYSRSEVSPLHF
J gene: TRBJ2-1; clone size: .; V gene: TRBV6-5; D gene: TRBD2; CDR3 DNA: TGTGCCAGCAGTTCATTAGCGGGGGGCTCCTACAATGAGCAGTTCTTC; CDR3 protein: CASSSLAGGSYNEQFF
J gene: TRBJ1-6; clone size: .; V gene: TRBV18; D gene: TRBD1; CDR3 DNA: TGTGCCAGCTCACCACCGGGGACAGGGAAGGGTTCACCCCTCCACTTT; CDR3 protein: CASSPPGTGKGSPLHF
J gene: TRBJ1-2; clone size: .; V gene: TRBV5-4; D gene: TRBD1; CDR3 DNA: TGTGCCAGCGCCCGGACAGGGGGCACTAACTATGGCTACACCTTC; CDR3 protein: CASARTGGTNYGYTF
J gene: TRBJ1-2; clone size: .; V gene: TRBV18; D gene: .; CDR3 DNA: TGTGCCAGCTCAGCGACAGGTTTTTATGGCTACACCTTC; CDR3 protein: CASSATGFYGYTF
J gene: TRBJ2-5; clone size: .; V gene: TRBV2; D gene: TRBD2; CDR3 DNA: TGTGCCAGGTCCCCAGCGGGGGGTGAGACCCAGTACTTC; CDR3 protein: CARSPAGGETQYF
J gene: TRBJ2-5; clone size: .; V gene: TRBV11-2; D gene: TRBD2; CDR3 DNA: TGTGCCAGCCCTAGCGGGAGAGAGTCTTCTGGGGAGACCCAGTACTTC; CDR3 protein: CASPSGRESSGETQYF
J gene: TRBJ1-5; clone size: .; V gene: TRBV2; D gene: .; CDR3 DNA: TGTGCCAGCAGTGAGTCTTTTAGCAATCAGCCCCAGCATTTT; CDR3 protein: CASSESFSNQPQHF
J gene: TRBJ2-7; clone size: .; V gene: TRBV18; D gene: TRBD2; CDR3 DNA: TGTGCCAGCTCACTGACTAGCGGGGGGCTGGTGAGCGAGCAGTACTTC; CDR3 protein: CASSLTSGGLVSEQYF
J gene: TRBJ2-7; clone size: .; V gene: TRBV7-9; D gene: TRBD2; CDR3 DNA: TGTGCCAGCAGCTTTAGCGGGAGGGGGGTCGAGCAGTACTTC; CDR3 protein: CASSFSGRGVEQYF
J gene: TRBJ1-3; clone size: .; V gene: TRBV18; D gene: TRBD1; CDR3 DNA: TGTGCCAGCTCGCCTCGGGGACAGCTTCGAAACACCATATATTTT; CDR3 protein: CASSPRGQLRNTIYF
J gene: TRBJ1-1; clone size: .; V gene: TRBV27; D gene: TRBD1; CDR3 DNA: TGTGCCAGCAGAGGGACAGGGAACACTGAAGCTTTCTTT; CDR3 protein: CASRGTGNTEAFF
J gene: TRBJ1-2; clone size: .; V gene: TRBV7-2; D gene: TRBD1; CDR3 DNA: TGTGCCAGCAGCTTCGGGGGACAGGGTACCAACTATGGCTACACCTTC; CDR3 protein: CASSFGGQGTNYGYTF
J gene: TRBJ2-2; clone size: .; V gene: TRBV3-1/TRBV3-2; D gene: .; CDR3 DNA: TGTGCCAGCAGCCCTCGGACACCGAGGTCCACCGGGGAGCTGTTTTTT; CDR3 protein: CASSPRTPRSTGELFF
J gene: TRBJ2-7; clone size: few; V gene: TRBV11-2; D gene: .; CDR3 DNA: TGTGCCAGCAGCTTAGATTCTACGTTGGACAATTACTACGAGCAGTACTTC; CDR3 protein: CASSLDSTLDNYYEQYF
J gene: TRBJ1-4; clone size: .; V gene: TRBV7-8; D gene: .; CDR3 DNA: TGTGCCAGCAGCCCAGACAGCTTACTTGCAACTAATGAAAAACTGTTTTTT; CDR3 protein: CASSPDSLLATNEKLFF
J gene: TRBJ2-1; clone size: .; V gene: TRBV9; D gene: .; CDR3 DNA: TGTGCCAGCAGCGTAGAATGGAGGTACCCTTACAATGAGCAGTTCTTC; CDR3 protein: CASSVEWRYPYNEQFF
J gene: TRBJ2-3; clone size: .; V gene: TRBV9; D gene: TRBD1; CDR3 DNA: TGTGCCAGCAGTCTGACAGGGACAACAGATACGCAGTATTTT; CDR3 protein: CASSLTGTTDTQYF
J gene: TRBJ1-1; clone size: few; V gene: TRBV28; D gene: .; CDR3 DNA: TGTGCCAGCAGTTTGATGGGGGGGAATTTTGAAGCTTTCTTT; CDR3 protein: CASSLMGGNFEAFF
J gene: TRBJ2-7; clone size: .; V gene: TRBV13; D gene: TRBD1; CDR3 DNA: TGTGCCAGCAGCTTAGGGTCTGGACAGGGGGCGTCGGAGCAGTACTTC; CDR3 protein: CASSLGSGQGASEQYF
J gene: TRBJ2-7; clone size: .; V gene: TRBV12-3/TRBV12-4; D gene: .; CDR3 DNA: TGTGCCAGCAGTTTAGCACTTTCCTACGAGCAGTACTTC; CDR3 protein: CASSLALSYEQYF
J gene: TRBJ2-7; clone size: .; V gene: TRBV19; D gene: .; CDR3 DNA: TGTGCCAGTAGTGTCCGCCGGGTTCCTGAAGAGCAGTACTTC; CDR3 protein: CASSVRRVPEEQYF
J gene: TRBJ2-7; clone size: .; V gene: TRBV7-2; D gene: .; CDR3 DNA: TGTGCCAGCAGCTCCTACAGGGTCGACTACGAGCAGTACTTC; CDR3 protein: CASSSYRVDYEQYF
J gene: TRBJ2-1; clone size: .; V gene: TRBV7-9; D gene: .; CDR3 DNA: TGTGCCAGCAGCTCGGTTGCGTACTACAATGAGCAGTTCTTC; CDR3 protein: CASSSVAYYNEQFF
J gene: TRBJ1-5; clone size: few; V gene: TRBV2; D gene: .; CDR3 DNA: TGTGCCAGCAGTGGCGGGAGTAGCAATCAGCCCCAGCATTTT; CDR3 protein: CASSGGSSNQPQHF
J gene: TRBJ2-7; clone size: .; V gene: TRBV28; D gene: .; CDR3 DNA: TGTGCCAGCAGTCTCGTTTCCTACGAGCAGTACTTC; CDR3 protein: CASSLVSYEQYF
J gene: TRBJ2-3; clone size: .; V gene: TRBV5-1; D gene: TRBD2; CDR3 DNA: TGCGCCAGCAGCCTGAATCCAGCGGGGGGGCCTCAAGATACGCAGTATTTT; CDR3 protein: CASSLNPAGGPQDTQYF
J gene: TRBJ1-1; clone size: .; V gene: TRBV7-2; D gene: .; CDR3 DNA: TGTGCCAGCAGCTTAACCAGGGCCTCTTACACTGAAGCTTTCTTT; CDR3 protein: CASSLTRASYTEAFF
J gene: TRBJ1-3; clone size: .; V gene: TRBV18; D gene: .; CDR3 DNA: TGTGCCAGCCAGCCGGACATACTTTTCACCATATATTTT; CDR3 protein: CASQPDILFTIYF
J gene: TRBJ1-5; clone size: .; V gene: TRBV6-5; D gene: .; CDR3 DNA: TGTGCCAGCAGTCGCCAGGGCGATGGGCGGTCGCCCCAGCATTTT; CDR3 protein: CASSRQGDGRSPQHF
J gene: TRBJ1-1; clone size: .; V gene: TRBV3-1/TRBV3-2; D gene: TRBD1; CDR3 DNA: TGTGCCAGCAGCCAGACAGGGGAGTGCTTCTTT; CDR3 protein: CASSQTGECFF
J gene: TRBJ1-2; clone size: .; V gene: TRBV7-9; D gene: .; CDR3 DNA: TGTGCCAGCAGCTTAGCGGGGGCGGAGAACTATGGCTACACCTTC; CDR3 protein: CASSLAGAENYGYTF
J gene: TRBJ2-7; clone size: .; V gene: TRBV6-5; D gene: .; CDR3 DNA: TGTGCCAGCAGCTCCACAGGGAACTCCTACGAGCAGTACTTC; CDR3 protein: CASSSTGNSYEQYF
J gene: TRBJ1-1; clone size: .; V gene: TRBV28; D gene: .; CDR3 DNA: TGTGCCAGCAGTCAATTACAGGGTTGGGGAACTGAAGCTTTCTTT; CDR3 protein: CASSQLQGWGTEAFF
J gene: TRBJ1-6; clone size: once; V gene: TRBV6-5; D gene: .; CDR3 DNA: TGTGCCAGCAGGGTGGGCCTTAATTCACCCCTCCACTTT; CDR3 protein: CASRVGLNSPLHF
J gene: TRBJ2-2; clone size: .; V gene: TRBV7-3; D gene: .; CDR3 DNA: TGTGCCAGCAGCCCTGGGACTGCCACCGGGGAGCTGTTTTTT; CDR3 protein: CASSPGTATGELFF
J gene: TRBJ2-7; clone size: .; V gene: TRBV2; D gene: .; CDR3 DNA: TGTGCCAGCGGTCCGCAGGTAGCCTACGAGCAGTACTTC; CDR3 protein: CASGPQVAYEQYF
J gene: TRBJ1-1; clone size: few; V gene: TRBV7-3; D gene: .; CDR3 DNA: TGTGCCAGCAGCGACTCAGGGGCTCATGAAGCTTTCTTT; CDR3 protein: CASSDSGAHEAFF
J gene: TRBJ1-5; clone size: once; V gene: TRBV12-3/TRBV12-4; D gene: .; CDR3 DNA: TGTGCCAGCAGTTTCCAGGGGAATCAGCCCCAGCATTTT; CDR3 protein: CASSFQGNQPQHF
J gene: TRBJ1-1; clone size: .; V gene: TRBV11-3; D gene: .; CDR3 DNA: TGTGCCAGCAGCTTAACCCAACAGGACACTGAAGCTTTCTTT; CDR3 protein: CASSLTQQDTEAFF
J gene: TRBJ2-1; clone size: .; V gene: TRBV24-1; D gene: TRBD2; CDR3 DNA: TGTGCCACCAGTGAGAGCGGGGGCCGTCCCACGCAGTTCTTC; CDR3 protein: CATSESGGRPTQFF
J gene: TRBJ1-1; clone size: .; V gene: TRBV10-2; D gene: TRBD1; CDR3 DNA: TGCGCCAGCACCAGGGGGCTTACTGAAGCTTTCTTT; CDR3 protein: CASTRGLTEAFF
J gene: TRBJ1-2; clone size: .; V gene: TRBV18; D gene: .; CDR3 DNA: TGTGCCAGCTCACCACCAGAGCAGGGGCTTTATGGCTACACCTTC; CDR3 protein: CASSPPEQGLYGYTF